The entry below describes one TCR beta chain. This clone is judged medium-sized (0.01 to 0.1%). Its specific antigen is unknown. No clone much larger than this one lies a single base away; base qualities are absent. The library relied on the immunoSEQ multiplex PCR assay. TCRdb re-hosts the immuneACCESS table, in-frame sequences only. Its copies lack some clones; in the studies checked, an unresolved V gene accounts for under half of them, and the cause for the rest is not known. This sample holds around 38,000 clones; around 79% were observed only once. The ten biggest clones cover approximately 22% of the sample. This record comes from a study of PD-1 blockade in mismatch repair-deficient tumors (dated 2017 in TCRdb). In the study overall: The trial enrolled under 90 consecutive patients with some twelve mismatch repair-deficient cancer types between September 2013 and late 2016, all previously treated and progressing. Deep sequencing of TCR CDR3 regions was used to track tumor-associated T cell clones in peripheral blood of patients responding to PD-1 blockade. The paper as a whole reports these results and caveats: Tumor-resident clones, often undetectable in blood before treatment, expanded rapidly after pembrolizumab and then contracted, generally before radiologic responses.

For each enrolled patient, mismatch repair deficiency was established using either polymerase chain reaction or immunohistochemistry. TCR sequencing was carried out for three patients who responded to pembrolizumab therapy. The phase II trial prospectively tested pembrolizumab PD-1 blockade in advanced mismatch repair-deficient cancers regardless of tissue of origin. Peripheral blood T cell samples were serially collected before and at multiple times after PD-1 blockade was started. The timing of each blood sample was reported as weeks after the first dose of pembrolizumab. The CDR3 has 15 amino acids, counting the end cysteine and phenylalanine. Only CDR3 DNA remains: 45 bases, in frame from the first base. Per the germline V gene, LGHNA is the CDR1 and YNFKEQ is the CDR2. V and J are trimmed by 4 bases and 3 bases, and the gene matches miss 2 bases of the junction.

The receptor chain draws on TRBV4-2 and TRBJ2-2; 10 of the junction bases match TRBD2. Specimen: peripheral blood, collected 4 weeks after starting pembrolizumab. The clonotype comes from an adult with mismatch repair-deficient cancer. The CDR3 in this case is CASSPGTSDTGELFF. The DNA sequence reads TGTGCCAGCAGCCCCGGGACTAGCGACACCGGGGAGCTGTTTTTT.